The TCR beta chain under discussion was sequenced for a study of early stage breast cancer tumors. Germline CDR1 is KGHSH and CDR2 is LQKENI. This CDR3 region has 15 residues. With V trimmed by 3 bases and J by 4 bases, 5 bases remained unmatched. The data were produced by immunoSEQ multiplex PCR, yet TCRdb's version contains in-frame clones alone and is incomplete. There are some 30,000 clones in the sample; roughly 86% occur only once, and 9% to 9.5% lies in the top ten. This chain connects TRBV18 to TRBJ2-1; TRBD2 agrees at 8 bases. Sequencing was carried out using blood. The receptor comes from a person between 50 and 60 years old with breast cancer. CDR3 sequence: CASSPSGRVYNEQFF. The CDR3 bases are TGTGCCAGCTCACCGTCCGGGAGGGTTTACAATGAGCAGTTCTTC.